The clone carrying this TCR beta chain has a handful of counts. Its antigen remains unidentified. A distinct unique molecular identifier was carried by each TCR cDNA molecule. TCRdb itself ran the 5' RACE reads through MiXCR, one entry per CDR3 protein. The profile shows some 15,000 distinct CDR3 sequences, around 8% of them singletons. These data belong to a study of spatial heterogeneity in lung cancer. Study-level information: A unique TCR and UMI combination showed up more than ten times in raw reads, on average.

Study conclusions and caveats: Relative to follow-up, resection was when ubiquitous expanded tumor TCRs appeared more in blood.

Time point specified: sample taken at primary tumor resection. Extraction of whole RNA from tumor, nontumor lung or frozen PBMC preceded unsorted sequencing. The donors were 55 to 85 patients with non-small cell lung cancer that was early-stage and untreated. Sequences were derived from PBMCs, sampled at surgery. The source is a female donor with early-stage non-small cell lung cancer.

The CDR3 protein is CASSWDKVYGYTF. The DNA for the CDR3 is TGTGCCAGCAGTTGGGATAAGGTCTATGGCTACACCTTC. V gene TRBV6-5 combines with J gene TRBJ1-2, with unresolved D. CDR3 length equals 13 residues. Trimming shortened V by 4 bases and J by 4 bases, and 10 bases separated the two germline ends. CDR1 is MNHEY and CDR2 is SVGAGI in the germline V gene.